The clone carrying this T cell receptor beta chain was picked up a small number of times. Its antigen is undetermined. This record belongs to a study of T-cell memory formation after mild COVID-19. TCRdb re-derived calls from the 5' RACE reads in MiXCR, one entry per CDR3 protein. The data hold fewer than 150,000 distinct CDR3 sequences, with about 18% observed a single time. Deletions cut 2 bases from V and 4 bases from J, with 8 bases between. Germline V CDR1 and CDR2: SGHTA, FQGNSA. This CDR3 region has 14 residues. Study-level points and caveats: Clones that got smaller from day 15 to 85 had even CD4/CD8, while clones growing later tipped toward CD4+.

The sequenced sample consisted of PBMCs or a T cell subset sorted from them (not recorded which). The V gene is TRBV7-2, the J gene TRBJ1-4, with D unresolved. This receptor was taken from a man between 18 and 35 years old who had mild COVID-19 (a few samples of this study predate the infection). Cell type and time point are not known. CDR3 bases: TGTGCCAGCAGCTTACGGAGAAATAATGAAAAACTGTTTTTT. Its translation: CASSLRRNNEKLFF. The entire variable domain, with the rest obtained from reference TRBV7-2 and TRBJ1-4, is as follows: GAGVSQSPSNKVTEKGKDVELRCDPISGHTALYWYRQSLGQGLEFLIYFQGNSAPDKSGLPSDRFSAERTGGSVSTLTIQRTQQEDSAVYLCASSLRRNNEKLFFGSGTQLSVL.